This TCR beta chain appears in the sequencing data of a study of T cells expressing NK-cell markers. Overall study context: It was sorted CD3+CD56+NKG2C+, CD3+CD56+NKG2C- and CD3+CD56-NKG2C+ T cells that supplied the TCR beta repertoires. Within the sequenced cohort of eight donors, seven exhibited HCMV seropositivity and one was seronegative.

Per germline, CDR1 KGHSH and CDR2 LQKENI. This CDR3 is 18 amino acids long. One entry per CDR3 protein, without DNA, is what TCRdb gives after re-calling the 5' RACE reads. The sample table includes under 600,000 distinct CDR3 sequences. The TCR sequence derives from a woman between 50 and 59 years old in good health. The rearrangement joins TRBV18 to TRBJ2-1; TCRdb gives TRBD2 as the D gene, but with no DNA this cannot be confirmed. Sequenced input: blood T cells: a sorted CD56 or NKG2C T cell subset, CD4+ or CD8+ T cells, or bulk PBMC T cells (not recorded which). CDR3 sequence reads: CASSPRGLAGKGDNEQFF.